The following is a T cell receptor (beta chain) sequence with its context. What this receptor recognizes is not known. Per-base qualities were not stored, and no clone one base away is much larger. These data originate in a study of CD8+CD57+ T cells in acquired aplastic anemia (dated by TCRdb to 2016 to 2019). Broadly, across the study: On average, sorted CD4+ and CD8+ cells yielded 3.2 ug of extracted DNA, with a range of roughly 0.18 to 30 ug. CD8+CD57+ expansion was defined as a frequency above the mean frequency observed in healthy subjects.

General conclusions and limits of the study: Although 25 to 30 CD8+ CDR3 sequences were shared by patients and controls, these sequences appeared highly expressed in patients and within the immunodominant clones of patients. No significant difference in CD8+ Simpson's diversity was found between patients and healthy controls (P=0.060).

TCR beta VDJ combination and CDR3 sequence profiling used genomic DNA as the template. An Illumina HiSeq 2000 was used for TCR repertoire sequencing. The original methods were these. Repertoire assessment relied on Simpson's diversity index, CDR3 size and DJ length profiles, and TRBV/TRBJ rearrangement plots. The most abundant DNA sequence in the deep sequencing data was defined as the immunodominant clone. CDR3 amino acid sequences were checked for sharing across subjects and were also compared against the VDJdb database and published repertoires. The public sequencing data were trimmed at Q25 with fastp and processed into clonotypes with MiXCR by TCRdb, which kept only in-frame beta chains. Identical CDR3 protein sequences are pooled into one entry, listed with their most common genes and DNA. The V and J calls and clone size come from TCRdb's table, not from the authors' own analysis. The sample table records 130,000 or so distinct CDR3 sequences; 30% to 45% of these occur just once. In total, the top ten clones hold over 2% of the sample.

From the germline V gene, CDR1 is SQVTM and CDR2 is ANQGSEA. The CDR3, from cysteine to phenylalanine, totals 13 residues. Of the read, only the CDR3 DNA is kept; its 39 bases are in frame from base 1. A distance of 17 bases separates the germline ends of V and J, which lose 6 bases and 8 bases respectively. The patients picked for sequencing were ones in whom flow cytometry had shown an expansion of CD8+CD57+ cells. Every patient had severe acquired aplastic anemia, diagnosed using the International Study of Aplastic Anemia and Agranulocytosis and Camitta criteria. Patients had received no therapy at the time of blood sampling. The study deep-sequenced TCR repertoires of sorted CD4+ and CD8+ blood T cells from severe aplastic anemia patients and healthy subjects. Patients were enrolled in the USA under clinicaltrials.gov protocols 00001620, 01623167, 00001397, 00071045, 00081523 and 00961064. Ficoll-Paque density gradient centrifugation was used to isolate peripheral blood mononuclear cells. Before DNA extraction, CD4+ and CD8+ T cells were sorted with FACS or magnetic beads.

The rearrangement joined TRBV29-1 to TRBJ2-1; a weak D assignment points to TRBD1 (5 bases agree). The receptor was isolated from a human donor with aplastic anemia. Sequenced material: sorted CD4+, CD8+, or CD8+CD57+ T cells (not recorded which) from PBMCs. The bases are TGCAGCGTGCTGGGAAGGGGTTCGGATGAGCAGTTCTTC. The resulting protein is CSVLGRGSDEQFF.